What follows are 20 T cell receptor beta chains derived from one specimen sequenced in a study of blood T cell repertoires in COVID-19. This table comes from immunoSEQ multiplex PCR, and its TCRdb copy is limited to in-frame clones, with some not included. The repertoire has 150,000 to 200,000 clones, around 87% of them found once; the top ten carry roughly 3.6%. The sample comprised peripheral blood. The receptors stem from a man between 18 and 29 years old with active or convalescent COVID-19.

This chain uses TRBV28 with TRBJ2-3; 7 bases map to TRBD2. V shed 3 bases, J shed 0 bases, and the junction held 9 bases outside the gene matches. From germline, CDR1 is MDHEN and CDR2 SYDVKM. This CDR3 contains 17 residues. CDR3 nucleotides: TGTGCCAGCAGTTTCTCCGGAGCGGGGTCTAGCACAGATACGCAGTATTTT. Translation gives CASSFSGAGSSTDTQYF.

The chain carries TRBV5-5 and TRBJ2-7; D is unclear. Germline V lookup: CDR1 SGHKS, CDR2 YYEKEE (reference sequence). The CDR3 extends over 15 amino acids. Trimming took 0 bases from V and 3 from J, leaving 13 bases between them. The CDR3: CASSLVVRSDYEQYF. For the CDR3, the DNA is TGTGCCAGCAGCTTGGTTGTCAGGTCAGACTACGAGCAGTACTTC.

The rearrangement uses TRBV7-9 and TRBJ2-2; no reliable D call. Per germline, CDR1 SEHNR and CDR2 FQNEAQ (reference sequence). Between the trimmed V and J ends, which lost 0 bases and 7 bases, there was a span of 3 bases. CDR3 length: 12 residues. The CDR3 nucleotides read TGTGCCAGCAGCTTAGCCGGCGGGGAGCTGTTTTTT. Translating it yields CASSLAGGELFF.

This chain links TRBV5-1 with TRBJ1-2; 10 bases agree with TRBD1. J was trimmed by 6 bases and V by 0 bases; bases with no gene match: 8. In germline, CDR1 is SGHRS, CDR2 YFSETQ. The CDR3 is 16 amino acids. The CDR3 region is CASSLEGTGVRHGYTF. The CDR3 bases are TGCGCCAGCAGCTTGGAAGGGACAGGGGTAAGACATGGCTACACCTTC.

The rearrangement uses TRBV2 and TRBJ2-3, with 9 bases matching TRBD2. J was trimmed by 4 bases and V by 2 bases; bases with no gene match: 10. The germline V gene has CDR1 SNHLY and CDR2 FYNNEI. The CDR3 contains 17 residues. The CDR3 spells CASSEWAAGGRPDTQYF. CDR3 nucleotide sequence: TGTGCCAGCAGTGAATGGGCGGCGGGGGGGCGGCCAGATACGCAGTATTTT.

This clone has more than one count but fewer than ten. The chain couples TRBV21-1 to TRBJ1-6; TRBD1 is taken as the D call from the table, unchecked against the DNA. TRBV21-1 is marked as a pseudogene. The CDR3 is 16 residues long. CDR3 residues: CASSTEQGACGSPLHF. CDR3 bases: TGTGCCAGCAGCACCGAACAGGGGGCCTGTGGATCACCCCTCCACTTT.

V and J are TRBV11-2 and TRBJ2-7, with 8 nucleotides matching TRBD1. The CDR3 covers 14 residues. The junction had 11 bases not matched to a gene; V was cut back by 11 bases and J by 2 bases. Germline V gene sequence: CDR1 SGHAT, CDR2 FQNNGV. The CDR3 sequence is CASRITTGAYEQYF. The CDR3, as DNA: TGTGCCTCACGGATAACGACAGGGGCCTACGAGCAGTACTTC.

The gene calls are TRBV4-1 and TRBJ2-1; 8 positions match TRBD2. Germline CDR1 MGHRA, CDR2 YSYEKL. This CDR3 has 15 amino acids. Losses at the gene ends were 1 base for V and 4 bases for J; bases not matched to a gene: 3. As DNA, the CDR3 is TGCGCCAGCAGCCAAGCGCGGGGGGCATACAATGAGCAGTTCTTC. Translating it yields CASSQARGAYNEQFF.

The table lists this clone with a few counts. This chain connects TRBV19 to TRBJ1-5; D may be TRBD1 (6 bases). The V and J ends lost 5 bases and 4 bases respectively, with 15 bases between them. Germline assignment: CDR1 LNHDA and CDR2 SQIVND (reference sequence). This CDR3 comprises 15 residues. The CDR3 protein is CASSGSRRGNQPQHF. CDR3 nucleotide sequence: TGTGCCAGTAGTGGGTCCCGCAGGGGTAATCAGCCCCAGCATTTT.

This rearrangement joins TRBV6-4 to TRBJ2-3; 11 nucleotides agree with TRBD2. J was trimmed by 1 base and V by 3 bases; bases with no gene match: 3. This CDR3 spans 16 amino acids. Germline CDR1 reads MRHNA; CDR2 reads SNTAGT. This CDR3 reads CASSERSGGGTDTQYF. CDR3 bases: TGTGCCAGCAGTGAACGTAGCGGGGGGGGCACAGATACGCAGTATTTT.

The V gene is TRBV14, the J gene TRBJ2-2, with D perhaps matching TRBD2 (6 bases). Between the trimmed V and J ends, which lost 1 base and 7 bases, there was a span of 16 bases. There are 16 residues in the CDR3. Per the germline V gene, CDR1 is SGHDN and CDR2 is FVKESK. The CDR3 sequence: CASSQGATGGVGELFF. The CDR3 coding sequence is TGTGCCAGCAGCCAAGGGGCCACCGGGGGTGTCGGGGAGCTGTTTTTT.

The CDR3 sequence: CASSTRRDLKMAFF. The DNA of the CDR3 is TGTGCCAGCAGCACTCGGCGGGACCTGAAAATGGCTTTCTTT. The V gene is TRBV5-6, the J gene TRBJ1-1; possible D gene TRBD1, 5 bases. CDR1 SGHDT and CDR2 YYEEEE come from the germline V gene. With 4 bases removed from V and 11 bases from J, the gap between germline ends came to 21 bases. This CDR3 is built from 14 residues.

This chain links TRBV28 with TRBJ1-5; D gene uncertain. Germline V CDR1 and CDR2: MDHEN, SYDVKM. Trimming took off 3 bases at V and 4 bases at J, with 13 bases between the two ends. This CDR3 spans 15 amino acids. DNA for the CDR3: TGTGCCAGCAGTTTGTTGATGGAGACGAATCAGCCCCAGCATTTT. It codes for CASSLLMETNQPQHF.

The chain joins TRBV29-1 to TRBJ2-1; the D is unclear. Germline assignment: CDR1 SQVTM and CDR2 ANQGSEA. CDR3 length: 14 residues. Trimming left V 3 bases short and J 3 bases short, with 12 bases between. The CDR3 DNA reads TGCAGCGTTGATAGCCGCCGGCGCTACAATGAGCAGTTCTTC. Its translation: CSVDSRRRYNEQFF.

The chain is built from TRBV2 and TRBJ1-2; possibly TRBD1 for D (6 bases). Germline-derived CDR1 and CDR2 are SNHLY and FYNNEI. Trimming took 5 bases from V and 8 from J, leaving 12 bases between them. CDR3 length: 12 residues. The CDR3 region has the DNA TGTGCCAGCAGTTTTACAGGGATAGGCTACACCTTC. This gives the protein CASSFTGIGYTF.

This chain links TRBV18 with TRBJ1-4, with 8 bases identical to TRBD1. Germline V gene sequence: CDR1 KGHSH, CDR2 LQKENI. V lost 1 base and J lost 10; bases outside the gene matches: 11. This CDR3 has 16 amino acids. The CDR3 here is CASSPLQSKQGGKLFF. The CDR3 DNA reads as TGTGCCAGCTCACCACTTCAAAGTAAACAGGGGGGAAAACTGTTTTTT.

J is TRBJ2-3 and V is TRBV19; possible D gene TRBD2, 5 bases. Between the trimmed V and J ends, which lost 3 bases and 0 bases, there was a span of 10 bases. The CDR3 runs 15 residues. Looked up from germline, CDR1 is LNHDA and CDR2 is SQIVND (reference sequence). Here the CDR3 reads CASSIQDSSTDTQYF. The DNA of the CDR3 is TGTGCCAGTAGTATTCAGGACTCTAGCACAGATACGCAGTATTTT.

This sequence joins TRBV7-6 and TRBJ2-2, with D possibly matching TRBD1 (5 bases). The CDR3 totals 15 residues. The germline V and J ends were trimmed by 0 bases and 6 bases, with 11 bases remaining between them. Looked up from germline, CDR1 is SGHVS and CDR2 is FNYEAQ. CDR3 residues: CASSLAGDGAGELFF. The DNA for the CDR3 is TGTGCCAGCAGCTTAGCAGGGGATGGGGCCGGGGAGCTGTTTTTT.

The chain links TRBV30 to TRBJ1-6; the D gene is possibly TRBD1 (5 bases). This CDR3 is built from 15 residues. Per germline, CDR1 GTSNPN and CDR2 SVGIG (reference sequence). The CDR3 sequence: CAISYFKGWDSPLHF. CDR3 DNA sequence: TGTGCGATTTCCTACTTCAAGGGGTGGGATTCACCCCTCCACTTT.

V usage is TRBV28 and J usage is TRBJ2-1; TRBD2 matches at 8 bases. Looked up from germline, CDR1 is MDHEN and CDR2 is SYDVKM. V dropped 7 bases and J dropped 7; count of bases not matched to a gene: 15. The CDR3 has 16 amino acids. The CDR3 coding sequence is TGTGCCAGCACCTTCCCGACTGGCGGGGGGATTAATGAGCAGTTCTTC. It encodes CASTFPTGGGINEQFF. Supplemented by reference TRBV28 and TRBJ2-1, the full variable domain reads DVKVTQSSRYLVKRTGEKVFLECVQDMDHENMFWYRQDPGLGLRLIYFSYDVKMKEKGDIPEGYSVSREKKERFSLILESASTNQTSMYLCASTFPTGGGINEQFFGPGTRLTVL.